By share, the clone carrying this T cell receptor beta chain ranks as medium-sized. No antigen is known for it. This CDR3 is 16 amino acids long. V lost 4 bases to trimming and J lost 6 bases; unmatched junction nucleotides: 10. Germline V gives CDR1 LNHDA, CDR2 SQIVND (reference sequence). The data derive from a study of metastatic and nonmetastatic thyroid tumors. As originally analysed: A classifier for distant metastasis in papillary thyroid cancer was constructed using CDR3 differences observed across clinicopathological groups. Using MiXCR, TCRdb reanalyzed the PCR reads. These V and J calls derive from TCRdb rather than the authors' analysis. The data contain around 15,000 clones, around a third of them singletons. Patients had received no treatment of any kind before thyroid surgery. The study's findings and limits: It was reported that TCR beta diversity was significantly higher in malignant thyroid tumors than benign nodules, in blood and tumor.

The clonotype originates from a male donor with papillary thyroid cancer or a benign thyroid nodule (not recorded which). Some clones in this sample may be carry-over from other donors' samples. Sequencing was performed on tumor tissue. The V and J genes are TRBV19 and TRBJ1-5, with TRBD1 identical over 9 bases. The CDR3 loop reads CASSTPTGGKIQPQHF. In DNA, the CDR3 is TGTGCCAGTAGTACTCCGACAGGGGGAAAGATTCAGCCCCAGCATTTT. The full variable domain, rest sourced from reference TRBV19 and TRBJ1-5, is DGGITQSPKYLFRKEGQNVTLSCEQNLNHDAMYWYRQDPGQGLRLIYYSQIVNDFQKGDIAEGYSVSREKKESFPLTVTSAQKNPTAFYLCASSTPTGGKIQPQHFGDGTRLSIL.